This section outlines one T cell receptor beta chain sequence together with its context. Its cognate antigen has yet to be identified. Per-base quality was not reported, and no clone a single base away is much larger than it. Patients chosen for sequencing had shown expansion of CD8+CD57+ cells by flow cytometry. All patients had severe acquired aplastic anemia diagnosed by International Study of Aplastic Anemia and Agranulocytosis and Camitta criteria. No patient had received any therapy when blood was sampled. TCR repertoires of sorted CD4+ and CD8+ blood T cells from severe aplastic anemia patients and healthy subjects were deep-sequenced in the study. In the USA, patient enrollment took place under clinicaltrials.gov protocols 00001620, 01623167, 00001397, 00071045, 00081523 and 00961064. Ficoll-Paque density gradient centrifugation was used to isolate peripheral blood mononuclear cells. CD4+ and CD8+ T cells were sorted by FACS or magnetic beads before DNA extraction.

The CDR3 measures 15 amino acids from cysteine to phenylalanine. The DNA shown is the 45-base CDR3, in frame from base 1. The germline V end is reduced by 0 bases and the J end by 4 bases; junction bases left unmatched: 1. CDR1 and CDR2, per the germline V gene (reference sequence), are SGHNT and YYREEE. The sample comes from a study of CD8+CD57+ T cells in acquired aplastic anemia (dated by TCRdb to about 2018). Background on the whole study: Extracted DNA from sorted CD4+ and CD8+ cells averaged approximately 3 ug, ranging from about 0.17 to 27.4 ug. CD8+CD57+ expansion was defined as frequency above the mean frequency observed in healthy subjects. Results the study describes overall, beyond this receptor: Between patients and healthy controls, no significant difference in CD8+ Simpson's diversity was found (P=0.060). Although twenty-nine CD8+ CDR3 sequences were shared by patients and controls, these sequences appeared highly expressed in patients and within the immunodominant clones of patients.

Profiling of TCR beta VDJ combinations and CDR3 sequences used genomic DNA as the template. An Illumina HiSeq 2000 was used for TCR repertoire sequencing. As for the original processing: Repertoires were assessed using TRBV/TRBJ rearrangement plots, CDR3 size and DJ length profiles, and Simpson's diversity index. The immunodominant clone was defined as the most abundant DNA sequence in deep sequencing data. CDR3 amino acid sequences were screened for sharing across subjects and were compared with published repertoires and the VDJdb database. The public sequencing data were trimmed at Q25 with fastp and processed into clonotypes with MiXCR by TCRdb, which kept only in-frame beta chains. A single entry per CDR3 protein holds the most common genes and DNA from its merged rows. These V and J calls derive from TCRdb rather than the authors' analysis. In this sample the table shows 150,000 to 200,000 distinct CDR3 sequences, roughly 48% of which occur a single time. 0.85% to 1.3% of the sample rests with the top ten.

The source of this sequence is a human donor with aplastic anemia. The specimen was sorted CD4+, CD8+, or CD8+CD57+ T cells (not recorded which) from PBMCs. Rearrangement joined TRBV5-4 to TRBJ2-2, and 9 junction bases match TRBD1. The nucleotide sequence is TGTGCCAGCAGCTTGGGACAGGGGGGCACCGGGGAGCTGTTTTTT. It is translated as CASSLGQGGTGELFF.